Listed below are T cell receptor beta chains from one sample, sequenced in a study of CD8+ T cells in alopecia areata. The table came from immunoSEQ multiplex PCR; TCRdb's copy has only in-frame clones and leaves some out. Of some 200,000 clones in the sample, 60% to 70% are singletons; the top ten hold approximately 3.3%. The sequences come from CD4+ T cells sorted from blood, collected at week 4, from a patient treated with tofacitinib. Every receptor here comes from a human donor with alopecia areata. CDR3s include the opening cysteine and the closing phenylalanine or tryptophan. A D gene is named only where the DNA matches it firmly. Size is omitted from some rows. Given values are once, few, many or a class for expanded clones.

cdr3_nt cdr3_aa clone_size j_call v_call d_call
TGTGCTAGTGGCAAGGGGACTATCAACACCGGGGAGCTGTTTTTT CASGKGTINTGELFF few TRBJ2-2 TRBV12-5 TRBD2
TGTGCCAGCAGCCAAGAAGGGACTTGGGGAGAGACCCAGTACTTC CASSQEGTWGETQYF . TRBJ2-5 TRBV14 .
TGCAGCGTTGAATTTGGACGGGGGTCTCAGTACTTC CSVEFGRGSQYF . TRBJ2-7 TRBV29-1 .
TGTGCCTGCCTTCAGCGTGGCCTCTACGAGCAGTACTTC CACLQRGLYEQYF . TRBJ2-7 TRBV30 .
TGCAGTGCTCGACTAGACAATGAGCAGTTCTTC CSARLDNEQFF . TRBJ2-1 TRBV20-1 .
TGTGCCAGCAGCGACGGGCGCTCTGGGGCCAACGTCCTGACTTTC CASSDGRSGANVLTF few TRBJ2-6 TRBV7-9 .
TGCAGCGTGGGGACACCTAACTACGAGCAGTACTTC CSVGTPNYEQYF . TRBJ2-7 TRBV29-1 .
TGTGCCTGGAGTGTCAAGAGCTCCTACGAGCAGTACTTC CAWSVKSSYEQYF . TRBJ2-7 TRBV30 .
TGCAGTGCTAGGCAGGGGGACACCCTCCACTTT CSARQGDTLHF . TRBJ1-6 TRBV20-1 TRBD1
TGTGCCTGGGGACAGGGGGAACAGCCCCAGCATTTT CAWGQGEQPQHF . TRBJ1-5 TRBV30 TRBD1
TGTGCCGTTTACAGAACTAGCACAGATACGCAGTATTTT CAVYRTSTDTQYF . TRBJ2-3 TRBV30 .
TGTGCCAGCAGTAGGCGACTAGCGGGGGGAACAGATACGCAGTATTTT CASSRRLAGGTDTQYF . TRBJ2-3 TRBV25-1 TRBD2
TGCAGTGCTACCCCGGGCTATGGCTACACCTTC CSATPGYGYTF . TRBJ1-2 TRBV20-1 .
TGTGCCAGCAGTGGGACAGGGGGGGATTCACCCCTCCACTTT CASSGTGGDSPLHF . TRBJ1-6 TRBV6-1 TRBD1
TGTGCCAGCAGTTCTAGCAACTCCTGGGGTGGAGGCTACACCTTC CASSSSNSWGGGYTF once TRBJ1-2 TRBV27 .
TGCGCCAGCAGCCAAGGTATCAGGGGAGAGACCCAGTACTTC CASSQGIRGETQYF . TRBJ2-5 TRBV4-1 .
TGTGCCAGCAGCTTGGCCCCCACAGATACGCAGTATTTT CASSLAPTDTQYF . TRBJ2-3 TRBV5-4 .
TGTGCCAGCAGCTTGGGGATAACCCGAAACACCATATATTTT CASSLGITRNTIYF . TRBJ1-3 TRBV5-6 .
TGTGCCAGCAGCTCCGGGGGGACGCAGTTCTTC CASSSGGTQFF once TRBJ2-1 TRBV7-9 TRBD2
TGTGCCAGCAGCTTAGAGGGGTTCAGCGATTCACCCCTCCACTTT CASSLEGFSDSPLHF . TRBJ1-6 TRBV7-2 .
TGTGCCTCGACAACTATGAACACTGAAGCTTTCTTT CASTTMNTEAFF . TRBJ1-1 TRBV30 .
TGCAGCGTAGGACCGGGACAGAATCAGCCCCAGCATTTT CSVGPGQNQPQHF . TRBJ1-5 TRBV29-1 TRBD1
TGTGCCAGCAGCTTGGAAGGACCCAAAAGGGAGACCCAGTACTTC CASSLEGPKRETQYF . TRBJ2-5 TRBV5-4 .
TGTGCCAGTACCAAGGGACAGAACTACAATGAGCAGTTCTTC CASTKGQNYNEQFF few TRBJ2-1 TRBV19 TRBD1
TGTGCCAGCAGCCCGCCCGGGCGGCCCTACAATGAGCAGTTCTTC CASSPPGRPYNEQFF once TRBJ2-1 TRBV7-2 .
TGCGCCAGCAGTATGATCCAAGAGACCCAGTACTTC CASSMIQETQYF . TRBJ2-5 TRBV5-1 .
TGCGCCAGCAGCTTGGGAGGGTCCGGTAACTATGGCTACACCTTC CASSLGGSGNYGYTF . TRBJ1-2 TRBV5-1 .
TGCAGCGTTGATATTGACTACACCTTC CSVDIDYTF . TRBJ1-2 TRBV29-1 .
TGCGCCAGCAGCTTGGCCGGACTAGCGGGGATTAGGACCCAGTACTTC CASSLAGLAGIRTQYF . TRBJ2-5 TRBV5-1 TRBD2
TGCGCCAGCAGCCAGGTCCAGCGGGGGGCCCGGTCGAACAATGAGCAGTTCTTC CASSQVQRGARSNNEQFF many TRBJ2-1 TRBV4-1 TRBD2
TGTGCCAGCAGCTTAGCCCCGGGACAGGGCGACGAGCAGTGCTTC CASSLAPGQGDEQCF . TRBJ2-7 TRBV7-2 TRBD1
TGCGCCAGCAGCTTGAGGGGGCTTGCCTACGAGCAGTACTTC CASSLRGLAYEQYF . TRBJ2-7 TRBV5-1 TRBD1
TGTGCCAGCAGTGAATCCCCCACAGATACGCAGTATTTT CASSESPTDTQYF . TRBJ2-3 TRBV2 .
TGCAGCGTTGCGCCGACAGGGGTGAACACTGAAGCTTTCTTT CSVAPTGVNTEAFF once TRBJ1-1 TRBV29-1 TRBD1
TGCAGCGTTGCGCCGGGACCTGGGGGCACTGAAGCTTTCTTT CSVAPGPGGTEAFF . TRBJ1-1 TRBV29-1 .
TGTGCCAGCAGCTTCGGCACAGGGGGCGTCTATGGCTACACCTTC CASSFGTGGVYGYTF . TRBJ1-2 TRBV7-8 TRBD1
TGTGCCAGCTCATACCCCATCGGGCGGGGGCCTACCTACGAGCAGTACTTC CASSYPIGRGPTYEQYF . TRBJ2-7 TRBV18 .
TGTGCCAGCAGCCAGCTGGGGAGTTCGCAGTATTTT CASSQLGSSQYF . TRBJ2-3 TRBV7-9 .
TGTGCCACCAGCAGAATCGGAGCGGGGGATGGCTACACCTTC CATSRIGAGDGYTF . TRBJ1-2 TRBV15 .
TGTGCCAGCAGTTCCCCGGGCAGTACGAGTAACGATGAGCAGTTCTTC CASSSPGSTSNDEQFF few TRBJ2-1 TRBV28 .
TGCAGCGTGGAGGGGGGGCTGAACACTGAAGCTTTCTTT CSVEGGLNTEAFF . TRBJ1-1 TRBV29-1 .
TGCAGCGTGGCCAGGGCAGCTAGCACAGATACGCAGTATTTT CSVARAASTDTQYF few TRBJ2-3 TRBV29-1 .
TGTGCCAGCAGCTTGCAGACGGGCTACACCTTC CASSLQTGYTF . TRBJ1-2 TRBV5-6 .
TGCGCCAGCAGACCCCGAATAAGCGGGGGGGGAAACAATGAGCAGTTCTTC CASRPRISGGGNNEQFF . TRBJ2-1 TRBV5-1 TRBD2
TGTGCCAGCAGTGAAGCGACAGGGGGGATCAACGAGCAGTACTTC CASSEATGGINEQYF . TRBJ2-7 TRBV6-1 TRBD1
TGTGCCAGCAGCCTCGAGGGACAGCTGTTTTTT CASSLEGQLFF . TRBJ1-4 TRBV2 TRBD1
TGTGCCAGCAGCTACCAAAATGAAAAACTGTTTTTT CASSYQNEKLFF . TRBJ1-4 TRBV5-6 .
TGCGCCAGCAGCCTAGAGGGGGACACTGAAGCTTTCTTT CASSLEGDTEAFF . TRBJ1-1 TRBV4-1 .
TGCGCCAGCAGCTTAAGCGCGGGCGATAATTCACCCCTCCACTTT CASSLSAGDNSPLHF once TRBJ1-6 TRBV5-1 .
TGTGCCAGCTCACCGTCAGTAGATACGCAGTATTTT CASSPSVDTQYF few TRBJ2-3 TRBV18 .
TGCGCCAGCAGCTCGTGGACAGCCAACTATGGCTACACCTTC CASSSWTANYGYTF . TRBJ1-2 TRBV5-1 .
TGTGCCTGGATCGGGAAGGGGTTTTATGGCTACACCTTC CAWIGKGFYGYTF . TRBJ1-2 TRBV30 .
TGTGCCACCAGCAGAGATTTAGCGGGGGGTACTAACCAAGAGACCCAGTACTTC CATSRDLAGGTNQETQYF . TRBJ2-5 TRBV15 TRBD2
TGTGCCATCAGTGCCGGGACAGTCAATGAAAAACTGTTTTTT CAISAGTVNEKLFF . TRBJ1-4 TRBV10-3 TRBD1
TGTGCCAGCAGCAAAAGCGAAGCCGGGGAGCTGTTTTTT CASSKSEAGELFF . TRBJ2-2 TRBV7-3 .